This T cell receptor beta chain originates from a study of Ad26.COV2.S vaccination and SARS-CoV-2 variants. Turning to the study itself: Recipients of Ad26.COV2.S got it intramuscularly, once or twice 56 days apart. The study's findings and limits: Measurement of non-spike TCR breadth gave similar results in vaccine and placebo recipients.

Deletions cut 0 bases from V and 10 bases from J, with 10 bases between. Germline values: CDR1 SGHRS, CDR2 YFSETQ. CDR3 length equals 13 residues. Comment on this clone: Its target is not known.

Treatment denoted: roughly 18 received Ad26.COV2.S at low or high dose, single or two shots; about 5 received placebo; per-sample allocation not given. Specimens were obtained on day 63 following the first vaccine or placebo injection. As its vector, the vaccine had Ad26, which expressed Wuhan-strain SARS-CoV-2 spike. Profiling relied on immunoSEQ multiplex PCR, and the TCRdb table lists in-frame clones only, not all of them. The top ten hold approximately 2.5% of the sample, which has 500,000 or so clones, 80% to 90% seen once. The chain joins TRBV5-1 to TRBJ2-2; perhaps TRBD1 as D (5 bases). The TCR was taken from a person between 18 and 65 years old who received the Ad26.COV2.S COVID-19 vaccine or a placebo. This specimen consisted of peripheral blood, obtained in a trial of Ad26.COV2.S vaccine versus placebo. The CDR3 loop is CASSLETAQELFF. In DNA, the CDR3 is TGCGCCAGCAGCTTGGAGACAGCCCAGGAGCTGTTTTTT. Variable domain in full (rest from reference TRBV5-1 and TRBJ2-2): KAGVTQTPRYLIKTRGQQVTLSCSPISGHRSVSWYQQTPGQGLQFLFEYFSETQRNKGNFPGRFSGRQFSNSRSEMNVSTLELGDSALYLCASSLETAQELFFGEGSRLTVL.